These 18 T cell receptor beta chains came from one sample sequenced in a study of radiotherapy plus CTLA-4 blockade in lung cancer. Clones were sequenced by immunoSEQ multiplex PCR, and TCRdb holds only the in-frame ones, with some missing. This sample has approximately 80,000 clones, with less than 85% found just once. The source material was peripheral blood, sampled from a patient treated with radiotherapy plus ipilimumab. The receptor source for this set is a human donor with non-small cell lung cancer whose response to radiotherapy plus ipilimumab could not be evaluated.

V and J are TRBV6-5 and TRBJ1-2, with 10 bases fitting TRBD1. The V gene's germline CDR1 is MNHEY and CDR2 SVGAGI. V lost 6 bases, J lost 8 bases, and 9 bases stayed unmatched. The CDR3 has 14 residues. The DNA for the CDR3 is TGTGCCAGCAGGAGCATGGGACAGGGGAAGGGCTACACCTTC. This codes for CASRSMGQGKGYTF.

The V and J genes are TRBV5-1 and TRBJ1-2; 8 bases map to TRBD1. This CDR3 has 14 amino acids. The germline V gene encodes CDR1 SGHRS and CDR2 YFSETQ. The ends lost 3 bases at V and 6 bases at J; junction bases unmatched: 7. The CDR3 loop reads CASSSLQGEHGYTF. DNA of the CDR3: TGCGCCAGCAGCTCGCTACAGGGGGAGCATGGCTACACCTTC. The full variable domain, rest sourced from reference TRBV5-1 and TRBJ1-2, is KAGVTQTPRYLIKTRGQQVTLSCSPISGHRSVSWYQQTPGQGLQFLFEYFSETQRNKGNFPGRFSGRQFSNSRSEMNVSTLELGDSALYLCASSSLQGEHGYTFGSGTRLTVV.

V gene TRBV28 combines with J gene TRBJ2-1, with D maybe TRBD2 (6 bases). Germline CDR1 reads MDHEN; CDR2 reads SYDVKM. The CDR3 is 16 residues long. V was clipped by 2 bases and J by 7 bases, with 18 bases between them. DNA for the CDR3: TGTGCCAGCAGTTTAGGGGCCGGGGGAGTCGGTAATGAGCAGTTCTTC. This gives the protein CASSLGAGGVGNEQFF.

The table lists this clone with a few counts. This sequence joins TRBV6-1 and TRBJ1-3; 7 bases align to TRBD1. Germline-derived CDR1 and CDR2 are MNHNS and SASEGT. V lost 10 bases to trimming and J lost 0 bases; unmatched junction nucleotides: 3. There are 13 residues in the CDR3. CDR3 sequence: CATGDSSGNTIYF. For the CDR3, the DNA is TGTGCCACCGGGGACAGCTCTGGAAACACCATATATTTT.

J is TRBJ2-1 and V is TRBV5-4, with 10 positions matching TRBD2. Per germline, CDR1 SGHNT and CDR2 YYREEE (reference sequence). The CDR3 sequence is 16 residues long. Trimming took 2 bases from V and 11 from J; bases not matched to a gene: 13. CDR3 coding DNA: TGTGCCAGCAGCTTTATGATTCCTAGCGGGGGCCCCAAGCAGTTCTTC. Translated: CASSFMIPSGGPKQFF.

The chain links TRBV6-1 to TRBJ1-5; 8 bases are a match to TRBD1. The CDR3 runs to 13 residues. V lost 9 bases, J lost 5 bases, and 6 bases stayed unmatched. Germline V gene lookup returns CDR1 MNHNS and CDR2 SASEGT. CDR3 DNA: TGTGCCAGTGCGGACAGGGTTGATCAGCCCCAGCATTTT. As protein: CASADRVDQPQHF.

The chain recombines TRBV6-5 with TRBJ1-1; D is perhaps TRBD1 (6 bases). The germline V gene has CDR1 MNHEY and CDR2 SVGAGI. Trimming cost V 3 bases and J 1 base, with 9 bases left between them. The CDR3 totals 14 residues. The CDR3 region is CASSYPGENTEAFF. The CDR3 nucleotides read TGTGCCAGCAGTTATCCAGGGGAGAACACTGAAGCTTTCTTT.

This clone was seen a handful of times. The V gene is TRBV7-2, the J gene TRBJ2-1; D is uncertain. The V end lost 5 bases, the J end lost 0 bases, and 14 bases lay between the germline ends. This CDR3 comprises 16 residues. CDR1 and CDR2 from the germline V gene are SGHTA and FQGNSA. CDR3 residues: CASSPDSFHSYNEQFF. The DNA of the CDR3 is TGTGCCAGCAGCCCCGACTCTTTCCACTCCTACAATGAGCAGTTCTTC.

In its sample, this clone was seen once. V usage is TRBV7-9 and J usage is TRBJ2-1; possible D gene TRBD1, 5 bases. CDR3 length equals 17 residues. Germline assignment: CDR1 SEHNR and CDR2 FQNEAQ (reference sequence). V shed 1 base and J shed 5 bases, with 18 bases lying between them. In DNA, the CDR3 is TGTGCCAGCAGCTTAGTTCGTTCAGGGATAGAGGACAATGAGCAGTTCTTC. Its protein product is CASSLVRSGIEDNEQFF.

The chain has TRBV5-4 and TRBJ2-6; 9 bases line up with TRBD1. The V and J ends lost 3 bases and 3 bases, in that order; junction bases with no gene match: 7. Germline values: CDR1 SGHNT, CDR2 YYREEE (reference sequence). The CDR3 extends over 17 amino acids. CDR3 protein: CASSSGQGKGGANVLTF. The DNA of the CDR3 is TGTGCCAGCAGCTCAGGACAGGGGAAGGGTGGGGCCAACGTCCTGACTTTC.

V is TRBV28 and J is TRBJ2-3; TRBD1 agrees at 8 bases. Germline V gene data show CDR1 as MDHEN and CDR2 as SYDVKM. The length of the CDR3 is 14 residues. J lost 4 bases, V lost 6 bases, and 6 bases had no gene match. CDR3 sequence (DNA): TGTGCCAGCAGCCAGGGACAGGCGGCAGATACGCAGTATTTT. It is translated as CASSQGQAADTQYF.

The V gene is TRBV6-5, the J gene TRBJ2-7; the D is unclear. CDR1 and CDR2 (germline): MNHEY, SVGAGI. Deletions cut 5 bases from V and 2 bases from J, with 7 bases between. This CDR3 comprises 12 residues. CDR3 DNA: TGTGCCAGCAGTGAAGCCACCTACGAGCAGTACTTC. This codes for CASSEATYEQYF.

This rearrangement joins TRBV19 to TRBJ2-5; possibly TRBD2 for D (5 bases). The CDR3 loop spans 14 amino acids. Germline CDR1 and CDR2: LNHDA and SQIVND (reference sequence). Between the trimmed V and J ends, which lost 9 bases and 5 bases, there was a span of 19 bases. The CDR3 nucleotides read TGTGCCAGCACCCGGACTCCTGAAGTGGAGACCCAGTACTTC. Protein: CASTRTPEVETQYF.

This clone came up a few times. The rearrangement uses TRBV18 and TRBJ2-3; TRBD2 agrees at 9 bases. In germline, CDR1 is KGHSH, CDR2 LQKENI. This CDR3 region has 18 residues. V gave up 3 bases and J gave up 2 bases; unmatched junction bases: 12. CDR3 region: CASSPLMSGRSHTDTQYF. The CDR3 nucleotides read TGTGCCAGCTCACCGCTTATGAGCGGGAGGTCCCACACAGATACGCAGTATTTT.

The CDR3 loop is CASKRGTNTGELFF. DNA of the CDR3: TGTGCCAGTAAGAGAGGGACGAACACCGGGGAGCTGTTTTTT. V usage is TRBV2 and J usage is TRBJ2-2; perhaps TRBD2 as D (5 bases). The germline V gene has CDR1 SNHLY and CDR2 FYNNEI. Between the trimmed V and J ends, which lost 9 bases and 0 bases, there was a span of 11 bases. The CDR3 is 14 residues long.

This chain connects TRBV7-2 to TRBJ2-1; 9 bases match TRBD2. In germline, CDR1 is SGHTA, CDR2 FQGNSA. The V and J ends lost 3 bases and 7 bases, in that order; junction bases with no gene match: 13. CDR3 length: 17 residues. The CDR3 region has the DNA TGTGCCAGCAGCTTTGGTCCGCGGGGGGGGAAGGGGAATGAGCAGTTCTTC. It is translated as CASSFGPRGGKGNEQFF. The whole variable domain, filled in from reference TRBV7-2 and TRBJ2-1, reads GAGVSQSPSNKVTEKGKDVELRCDPISGHTALYWYRQSLGQGLEFLIYFQGNSAPDKSGLPSDRFSAERTGGSVSTLTIQRTQQEDSAVYLCASSFGPRGGKGNEQFFGPGTRLTVL.

This clone was seen repeatedly, ten times or more. The sample carries other DNA sequences with the same CDR3. The rearrangement uses TRBV7-9 and TRBJ1-1; D remains unclear. The CDR3 runs 13 residues. Trimming left V 2 bases short and J 1 base short, with 5 bases between. Germline V gives CDR1 SEHNR, CDR2 FQNEAQ (reference sequence). The CDR3, as DNA: TGTGCCAGCAGCTTAACGGGGAACACTGAAGCTTTCTTT. This codes for CASSLTGNTEAFF.

Concerning this clone: A junction boundary mismatches the germline segment, possibly from a read error. This same CDR3 is encoded by further DNA sequences in the sample. DNA of the CDR3: TGTGCCATCAGCCGGACAGGCTCCTATAATTCCCCCCTCCACTTT. Amino acid sequence: CAISRTGSYNSPLHF. The chain combines TRBV10-3 with TRBJ1-6; 7 bases fit TRBD1. CDR1 and CDR2 (germline): ENHRY, SYGVKD. The CDR3 has 15 residues.